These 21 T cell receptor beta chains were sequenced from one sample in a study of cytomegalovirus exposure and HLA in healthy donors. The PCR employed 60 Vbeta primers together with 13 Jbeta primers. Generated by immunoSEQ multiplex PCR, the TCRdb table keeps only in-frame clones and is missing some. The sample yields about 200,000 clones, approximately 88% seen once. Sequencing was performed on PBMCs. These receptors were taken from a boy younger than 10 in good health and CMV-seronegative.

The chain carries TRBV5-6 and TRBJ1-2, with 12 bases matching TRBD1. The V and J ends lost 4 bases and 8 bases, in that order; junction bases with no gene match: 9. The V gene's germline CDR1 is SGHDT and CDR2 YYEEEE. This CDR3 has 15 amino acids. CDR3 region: CASSRRDRGRPGYTF. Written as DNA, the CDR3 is TGTGCCAGCAGCCGACGGGACAGGGGGCGGCCGGGCTACACCTTC.

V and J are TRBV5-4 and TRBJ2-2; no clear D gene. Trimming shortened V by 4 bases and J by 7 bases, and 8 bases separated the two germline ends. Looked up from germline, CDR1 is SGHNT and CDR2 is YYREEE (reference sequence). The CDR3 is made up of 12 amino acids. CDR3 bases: TGTGCCAGCAGCGTCCCTAGCGGGGAGCTGTTTTTT. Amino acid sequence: CASSVPSGELFF. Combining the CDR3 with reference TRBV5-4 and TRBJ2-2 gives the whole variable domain ETGVTQSPTHLIKTRGQQVTLRCSSQSGHNTVSWYQQALGQGPQFIFQYYREEENGRGNFPPRFSGLQFPNYSSELNVNALELDDSALYLCASSVPSGELFFGEGSRLTVL.

The CDR3 nucleotides are TGTGCCAGCAGTTGGTGGGAGGGTGAAAAACTGTTTTTT. Amino acids: CASSWWEGEKLFF. This chain connects TRBV25-1 to TRBJ1-4, with D unclear. Germline V lookup: CDR1 MGHDK, CDR2 SYGVNS. There are 13 residues in the CDR3. V lost 5 bases and J lost 7, with 11 bases in between.

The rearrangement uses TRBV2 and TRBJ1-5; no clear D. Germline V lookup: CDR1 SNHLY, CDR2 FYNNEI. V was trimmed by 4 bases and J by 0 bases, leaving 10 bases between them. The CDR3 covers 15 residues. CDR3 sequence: CASSVEIRSNQPQHF. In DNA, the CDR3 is TGTGCCAGCAGTGTTGAGATTCGTAGCAATCAGCCCCAGCATTTT. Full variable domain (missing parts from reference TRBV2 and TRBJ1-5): EPEVTQTPSHQVTQMGQEVILRCVPISNHLYFYWYRQILGQKVEFLVSFYNNEISEKSEIFDDQFSVERPDGSNFTLKIRSTKLEDSAMYFCASSVEIRSNQPQHFGDGTRLSIL.

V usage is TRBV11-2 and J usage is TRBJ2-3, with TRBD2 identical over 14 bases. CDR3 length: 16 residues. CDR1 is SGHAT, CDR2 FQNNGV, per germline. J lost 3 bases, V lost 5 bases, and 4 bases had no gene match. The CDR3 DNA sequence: TGTGCCAGCAGCCACGGACTAGCGGGGGGTACAGATACGCAGTATTTT. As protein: CASSHGLAGGTDTQYF.

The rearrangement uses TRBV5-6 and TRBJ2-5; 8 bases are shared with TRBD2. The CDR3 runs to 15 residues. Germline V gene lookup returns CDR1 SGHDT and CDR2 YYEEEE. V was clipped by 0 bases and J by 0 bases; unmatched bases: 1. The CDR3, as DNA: TGTGCCAGCAGCTTGGTGACTAGCGACCAAGAGACCCAGTACTTC. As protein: CASSLVTSDQETQYF.

The CDR3 coding sequence is TGTGCCAGCAGTCCGGGACTCTCTGGAAACACCATATATTTT. Residues: CASSPGLSGNTIYF. The chain uses TRBV6-1 and TRBJ1-3; TRBD1 is a possible D gene (5 bases). Germline lookup yields CDR1 MNHNS and CDR2 SASEGT. The CDR3 runs to 14 residues. Trimming stripped 5 bases from V and 0 bases from J, with 8 bases between.

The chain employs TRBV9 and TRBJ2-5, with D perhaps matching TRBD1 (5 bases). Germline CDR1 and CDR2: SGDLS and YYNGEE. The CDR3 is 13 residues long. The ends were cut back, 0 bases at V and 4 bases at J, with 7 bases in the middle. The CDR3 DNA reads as TGTGCCAGCAGCGTAGGTCAGGGAGAGACCCAGTACTTC. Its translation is CASSVGQGETQYF.

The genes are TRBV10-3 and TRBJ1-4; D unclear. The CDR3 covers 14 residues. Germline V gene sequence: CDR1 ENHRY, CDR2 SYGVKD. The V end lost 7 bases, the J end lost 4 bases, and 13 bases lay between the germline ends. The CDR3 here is CAINPDGSNEKLFF. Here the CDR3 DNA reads TGTGCCATCAATCCGGACGGGAGTAATGAAAAACTGTTTTTT.

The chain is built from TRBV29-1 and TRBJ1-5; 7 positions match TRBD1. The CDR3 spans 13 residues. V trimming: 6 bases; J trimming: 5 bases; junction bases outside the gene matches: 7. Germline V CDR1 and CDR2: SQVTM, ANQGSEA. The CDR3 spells CSVRQGRDQPQHF. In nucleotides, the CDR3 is TGCAGCGTACGACAGGGTCGAGATCAGCCCCAGCATTTT.

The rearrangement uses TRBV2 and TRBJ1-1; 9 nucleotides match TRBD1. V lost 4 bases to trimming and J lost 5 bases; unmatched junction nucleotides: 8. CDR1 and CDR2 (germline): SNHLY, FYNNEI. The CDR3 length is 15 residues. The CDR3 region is CASSGSDRGGTEAFF. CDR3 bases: TGTGCCAGCAGTGGATCGGACAGGGGTGGTACTGAAGCTTTCTTT.

In DNA, the CDR3 is TGTGCCAGCAGCTTAGGGAGGGCAGATACGCAGTATTTT. It encodes CASSLGRADTQYF. The rearrangement uses TRBV7-2 and TRBJ2-3; D possibly corresponds to TRBD2 (6 bases). Germline loops: CDR1 SGHTA, CDR2 FQGNSA. CDR3 length equals 13 residues. The V end was cut by 1 base, the J end by 4 bases, with 6 bases between.

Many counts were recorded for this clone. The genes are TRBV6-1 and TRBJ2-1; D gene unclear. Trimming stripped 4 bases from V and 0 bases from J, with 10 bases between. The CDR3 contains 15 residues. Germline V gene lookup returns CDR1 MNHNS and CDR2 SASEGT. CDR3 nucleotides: TGTGCCAGCAGTGGTATTAGCCGCTCCTACAATGAGCAGTTCTTC. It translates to CASSGISRSYNEQFF.

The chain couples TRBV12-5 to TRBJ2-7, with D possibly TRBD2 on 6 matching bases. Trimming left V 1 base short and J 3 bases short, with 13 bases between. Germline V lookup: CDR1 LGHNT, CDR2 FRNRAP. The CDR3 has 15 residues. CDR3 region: CASGLAGLSLYEQYF. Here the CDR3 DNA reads TGTGCTAGTGGTTTGGCGGGACTCTCCCTCTACGAGCAGTACTTC.

CDR3 protein: CASSLGEATDTQYF. CDR3 sequence (DNA): TGTGCCAGCTCACTGGGGGAGGCCACAGATACGCAGTATTTT. The V call is TRBV18, the J call TRBJ2-3; the D gene is possibly TRBD2 (6 bases). V was cut by 4 bases and J by 2 bases, with 10 bases left in between. The CDR3 runs 14 residues. Germline values: CDR1 KGHSH, CDR2 LQKENI. Full variable domain (rest looked up from reference TRBV18 and TRBJ2-3): NAGVMQNPRHLVRRRGQEARLRCSPMKGHSHVYWYRQLPEEGLKFMVYLQKENIIDESGMPKERFSAEFPKEGPSILRIQQVVRGDSAAYFCASSLGEATDTQYFGPGTRLTVL.

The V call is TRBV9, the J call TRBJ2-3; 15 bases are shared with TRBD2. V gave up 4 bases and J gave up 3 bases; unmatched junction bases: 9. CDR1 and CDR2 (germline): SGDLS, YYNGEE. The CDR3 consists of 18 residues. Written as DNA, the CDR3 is TGTGCCAGCAGCCTTACAGGACTAGCGGGAGGGCCAACAGATACGCAGTATTTT. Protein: CASSLTGLAGGPTDTQYF.

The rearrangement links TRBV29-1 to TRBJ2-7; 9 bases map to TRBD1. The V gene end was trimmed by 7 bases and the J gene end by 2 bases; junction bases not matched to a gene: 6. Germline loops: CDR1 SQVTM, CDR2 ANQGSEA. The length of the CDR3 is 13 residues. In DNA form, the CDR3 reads TGCAGCGCCCGGACAGGGGACACCTACGAGCAGTACTTC. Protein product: CSARTGDTYEQYF.

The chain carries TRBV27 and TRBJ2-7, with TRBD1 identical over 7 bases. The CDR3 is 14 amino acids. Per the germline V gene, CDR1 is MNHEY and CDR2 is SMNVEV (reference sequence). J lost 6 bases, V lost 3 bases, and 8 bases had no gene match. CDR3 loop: CASSFGRGQGEQYF. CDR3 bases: TGTGCCAGCAGTTTCGGTAGGGGGCAGGGCGAGCAGTACTTC.

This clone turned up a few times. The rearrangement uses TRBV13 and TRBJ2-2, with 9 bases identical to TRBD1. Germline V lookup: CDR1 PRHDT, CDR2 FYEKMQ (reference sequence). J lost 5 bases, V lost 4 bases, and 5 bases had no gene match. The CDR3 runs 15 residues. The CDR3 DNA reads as TGTGCCAGCAGCTATATGGGACAGGGTACCGGGGAGCTGTTTTTT. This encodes CASSYMGQGTGELFF.

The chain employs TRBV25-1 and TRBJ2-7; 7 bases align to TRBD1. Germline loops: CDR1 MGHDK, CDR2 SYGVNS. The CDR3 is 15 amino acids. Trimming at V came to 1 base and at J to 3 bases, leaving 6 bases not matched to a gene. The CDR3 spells CASSEFGTADYEQYF. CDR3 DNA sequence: TGTGCCAGCAGTGAATTTGGGACAGCAGACTACGAGCAGTACTTC.

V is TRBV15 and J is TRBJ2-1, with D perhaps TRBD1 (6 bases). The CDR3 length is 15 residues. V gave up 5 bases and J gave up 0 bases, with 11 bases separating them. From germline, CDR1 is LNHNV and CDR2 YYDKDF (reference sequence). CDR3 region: CATSPRDNSYNEQFF. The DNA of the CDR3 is TGTGCCACCAGCCCCCGGGACAACTCCTACAATGAGCAGTTCTTC. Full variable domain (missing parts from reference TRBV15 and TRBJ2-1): DAMVIQNPRYQVTQFGKPVTLSCSQTLNHNVMYWYQQKSSQAPKLLFHYYDKDFNNEADTPDNFQSRRPNTSFCFLDIRSPGLGDTAMYLCATSPRDNSYNEQFFGPGTRLTVL.